Listed below are T cell receptor beta chains from one sample, sequenced in a study of blood T cell repertoires in COVID-19. Using immunoSEQ multiplex PCR, the repertoire was profiled, and TCRdb retains in-frame clones only, with some absent. The profile shows approximately 110,000 clones, 75% to 85% of them singletons. Sequenced: peripheral blood. Receptor source: a woman aged 80 or over with active or convalescent COVID-19. Each CDR3 is given with its conserved first and last residue. Fields, in order: V gene, clone size, J gene, D gene, CDR3 protein, CDR3 DNA. A D gene is named only where the DNA matches it firmly. Not every row has a clone size; where given, it reads once, few, many or a size class.

TRBV18	NA	TRBJ1-5	NA	CASSATANQPQHF	TGTGCCAGCTCCGCGACAGCCAATCAGCCCCAGCATTTT
TRBV5-1	NA	TRBJ2-7	TRBD1	CASSLDGQGPYEQYF	TGCGCCAGCAGCTTGGATGGACAGGGGCCCTACGAGCAGTACTTC
TRBV6-5	NA	TRBJ1-1	TRBD1	CASSYTGGNTEAFF	TGTGCCAGCAGTTACACAGGGGGGAACACTGAAGCTTTCTTT
TRBV28	NA	TRBJ2-5	TRBD2	CASSSTGTSVKETQYF	TGTGCCAGCAGTTCGACCGGGACTAGCGTAAAAGAGACCCAGTACTTC
TRBV4-1	NA	TRBJ2-1	TRBD1	CASSRLDPGQLYYNEQFF	TGCGCCAGCAGCCGCCTCGACCCGGGACAGCTCTATTACAATGAGCAGTTCTTC
TRBV5-3	once	TRBJ2-7	NA	CARSSSWCRGRNEQYF	TGTGCCAGAAGCTCAAGTTGGTGCAGGGGGAGGAACGAGCAGTACTTC
TRBV6-6	NA	TRBJ2-2	NA	CASSYSGAGGELFF	TGTGCCAGCAGTTACTCGGGGGCGGGCGGGGAGCTGTTTTTT
TRBV5-1	NA	TRBJ2-5	TRBD1	CASSVGQQETQYF	TGCGCCAGCAGCGTGGGACAGCAAGAGACCCAGTACTTC
TRBV7-3	NA	TRBJ1-3	TRBD1	CASSLDRGPGNTIYF	TGTGCCAGCAGCTTAGACAGGGGGCCGGGAAACACCATATATTTT
TRBV5-1	NA	TRBJ1-3	NA	CASSLAYGRAGNTIYF	TGCGCCAGCAGCTTGGCCTACGGCAGGGCTGGAAACACCATATATTTT
TRBV7-2	NA	TRBJ2-7	TRBD2	CASSRSGRAYEQYF	TGTGCCAGCAGTCGTAGCGGGAGGGCCTACGAGCAGTACTTC
TRBV28	NA	TRBJ2-3	TRBD2	CASSLPGTSGTDTQYF	TGTGCCAGCAGTTTACCCGGGACTAGCGGCACAGATACGCAGTATTTT
TRBV2	NA	TRBJ1-1	NA	CASSLQGGTEAFF	TGTGCCAGCAGCCTACAGGGTGGCACTGAAGCTTTCTTT
TRBV16	NA	TRBJ1-3	NA	CASSQTRGSGNTIYF	TGTGCCAGCAGCCAAACTCGGGGCTCTGGAAACACCATATATTTT
TRBV5-1	NA	TRBJ2-1	TRBD2	CASSLGGSPYNEQFF	TGCGCCAGCAGCTTGGGCGGGAGTCCCTACAATGAGCAGTTCTTC
TRBV10-3	NA	TRBJ2-7	NA	CAILDSSYEQYF	TGTGCCATCCTGGACAGTTCCTACGAGCAGTACTTC
TRBV19	NA	TRBJ1-1	NA	CASHRNTEAFF	TGTGCCAGTCACAGGAACACTGAAGCTTTCTTT
TRBV4-1	few	TRBJ2-7	NA	CASSQESGHRSYEQYF	TGCGCCAGCAGCCAAGAATCAGGACACCGCTCCTACGAGCAGTACTTC
TRBV30	NA	TRBJ2-3	NA	CAAPAGYTDTQYF	TGTGCCGCCCCGGCGGGGTACACAGATACGCAGTATTTT
TRBV27	NA	TRBJ2-4	TRBD2	CASSWEGESIQYF	TGTGCCAGCAGTTGGGAGGGCGAGAGCATTCAGTACTTC
TRBV7-8	once	TRBJ1-2	NA	CASSLPSRGASFNYGYTF	TGTGCCAGCAGCTTACCAAGCAGGGGCGCCTCTTTTAACTATGGCTACACCTTC
TRBV6-5	NA	TRBJ1-5	NA	CASSTRGYSNQPQHF	TGTGCCAGCAGTACCCGCGGGTATAGCAATCAGCCCCAGCATTTT
TRBV7-2	once	TRBJ2-2	NA	CASRSASDTGELFF	TGTGCCAGCAGATCCGCCAGTGACACCGGGGAGCTGTTTTTT
TRBV23-1	NA	TRBJ1-5	TRBD1	CASSPTGKNQPQHF	TGCGCCAGCAGTCCGACAGGGAAGAATCAGCCCCAGCATTTT
TRBV7-8	NA	TRBJ1-1	NA	CASSAQGNTEAFF	TGTGCCAGCAGCGCACAGGGGAACACTGAAGCTTTCTTT
TRBV5-1	NA	TRBJ2-3	NA	CASSLATGPPTDTQYF	TGCGCCAGCAGCTTGGCGACAGGACCTCCCACAGATACGCAGTATTTT
TRBV19	NA	TRBJ2-1	NA	CASSDMGQQFF	TGTGCCAGTAGCGATATGGGCCAGCAGTTCTTC
TRBV5-1	NA	TRBJ2-5	TRBD1	CASSWKTGGEETQYF	TGCGCCAGCAGCTGGAAAACAGGGGGCGAGGAGACCCAGTACTTC
TRBV7-8	NA	TRBJ2-1	TRBD2	CASSLARASGEQFF	TGTGCCAGCAGCTTAGCGCGGGCTAGCGGTGAGCAGTTCTTC
TRBV19	few	TRBJ2-3	TRBD2	CASSTTSGRADTQYF	TGTGCCAGTAGTACCACTAGCGGGAGAGCAGATACGCAGTATTTT
TRBV12-3/TRBV12-4	NA	TRBJ2-5	NA	CASRGRETQYF	TGTGCCAGCAGGGGCAGAGAGACCCAGTACTTC
TRBV6-5	NA	TRBJ2-7	TRBD1	CASSYGTGGPYEQYF	TGTGCCAGCAGTTACGGGACAGGGGGACCCTACGAGCAGTACTTC
TRBV5-8	NA	TRBJ2-7	TRBD1	CASNLDRNPYEQYF	TGTGCCAGCAACCTGGACAGGAACCCCTACGAGCAGTACTTC
TRBV9	NA	TRBJ1-5	NA	CASSVILYRHSDQPQHF	TGTGCCAGCAGCGTAATCCTCTATAGACATTCCGATCAGCCCCAGCATTTT
TRBV3-1/TRBV3-2	NA	TRBJ2-4	TRBD2	CASSQDWATSNIQYF	TGTGCCAGCAGCCAAGATTGGGCGACTAGCAACATTCAGTACTTC
TRBV9	NA	TRBJ2-3	TRBD2	CASSNLRGRSDTQYF	TGTGCCAGCAGCAATCTTCGCGGGAGATCAGATACGCAGTATTTT
TRBV3-1/TRBV3-2	NA	TRBJ2-7	NA	CASSHFSQPGFSYEQYF	TGTGCCAGCAGCCATTTCTCCCAACCGGGGTTCTCCTACGAGCAGTACTTC
TRBV25-1	NA	TRBJ2-5	TRBD2	CASSEFGGGKQETQYF	TGTGCCAGCAGTGAATTTGGGGGAGGGAAACAAGAGACCCAGTACTTC
TRBV12-5	NA	TRBJ2-1	NA	CASGYELAGPYNEQFF	TGTGCTAGTGGTTACGAACTAGCTGGACCCTACAATGAGCAGTTCTTC
TRBV7-6	NA	TRBJ2-3	TRBD1	CASSPTGGSFTDTQYF	TGTGCCAGCAGCCCAACAGGGGGGTCTTTCACAGATACGCAGTATTTT
TRBV3-1/TRBV3-2	few	TRBJ1-5	NA	CASSQGSEVGAQHF	TGTGCCAGCAGCCAAGGATCAGAGGTAGGGGCCCAGCATTTT
TRBV4-2	few	TRBJ1-2	TRBD1	CASSLTSGGQGNYGYTF	TGTGCCAGCAGCCTTACTTCCGGTGGACAGGGAAACTATGGCTACACCTTC
TRBV5-1	NA	TRBJ2-7	NA	CASSLANYEQYF	TGCGCCAGCAGCTTGGCCAACTACGAGCAGTACTTC
TRBV3-1/TRBV3-2	NA	TRBJ2-2	TRBD2	CASRPEREGITGELFF	TGTGCCAGCAGGCCGGAGCGGGAGGGCATCACCGGGGAGCTGTTTTTT
TRBV30	NA	TRBJ2-1	TRBD2	CAWSAGAFEQFF	TGTGCCTGGTCAGCGGGAGCCTTTGAGCAGTTCTTC
TRBV5-4	NA	TRBJ2-5	NA	CASSLNGGLLQETQYF	TGTGCCAGCAGCTTGAATGGCGGACTCCTCCAAGAGACCCAGTACTTC
TRBV11-2	NA	TRBJ2-5	NA	CASSLGRLGRETQYF	TGTGCCAGCAGCTTAGGGAGGCTTGGTAGGGAGACCCAGTACTTC
TRBV12-3/TRBV12-4	NA	TRBJ2-7	NA	CASSSGFPYEQYF	TGTGCCAGTTCGTCGGGGTTTCCCTACGAGCAGTACTTC
TRBV23-1	NA	TRBJ1-1	TRBD1	CASTSQLTGGGNTEAFF	TGCGCCAGCACCTCGCAATTAACAGGGGGGGGGAACACTGAAGCTTTCTTT
TRBV5-1	once	TRBJ1-2	TRBD1	CASSSRRQGARGYTF	TGCGCCAGCAGCTCAAGACGACAGGGGGCGCGAGGCTACACCTTC
TRBV18	NA	TRBJ2-5	TRBD2	CASSPPGGSGETQYF	TGTGCCAGCTCACCGCCGGGCGGGAGCGGGGAGACCCAGTACTTC
TRBV7-2	NA	TRBJ2-3	TRBD2	CASSWGSGGSRTQYF	TGTGCCAGCTCGTGGGGTAGCGGGGGGTCGCGTACGCAGTATTTT
TRBV6-6	NA	TRBJ2-1	NA	CASTGFPRSEQFF	TGTGCCAGCACCGGGTTTCCTCGGTCGGAGCAGTTCTTC
TRBV3-1/TRBV3-2	few	TRBJ2-2	NA	CASSPEAVTGELFF	TGTGCCAGCAGCCCCGAAGCGGTCACCGGGGAGCTGTTTTTT
TRBV7-9	NA	TRBJ1-5	TRBD1	CASSSGQGPNQPQHF	TGTGCCAGCAGCTCGGGACAGGGCCCTAATCAGCCCCAGCATTTT
TRBV10-2	NA	TRBJ2-2	NA	CASSVQGIGGELFF	TGCGCCAGCAGTGTTCAGGGGATTGGCGGGGAGCTGTTTTTT
TRBV6-5	once	TRBJ1-6	NA	CASSYHENSPLHF	TGTGCCAGCAGTTACCACGAGAATTCACCCCTCCACTTT
TRBV4-2	NA	TRBJ2-4	NA	CASSQEDRPGEAKNIQYF	TGTGCCAGCAGCCAAGAGGATAGGCCAGGGGAAGCCAAAAACATTCAGTACTTC